These 21 T cell receptor beta chains were all obtained from the same sample, sequenced in a study of patients and donors after allogeneic stem cell transplantation. TCRdb reprocessed the RT-PCR reads via MiXCR and lists one record per CDR3 protein. The sample contains 800,000 to 1,000,000 distinct CDR3 sequences, about 20% of which appear only once. The sample taken for sequencing was blood, either unsorted or a sorted T cell fraction (not recorded which). All receptors derive from a human donor who was either an allogeneic HSCT recipient or a stem cell or donor lymphocyte infusion donor (not recorded which). It is not recorded whose cells these are; they may come from a transplant donor.

The sample holds a few counts of this clonotype. This chain connects TRBV5-1 to TRBJ2-7; D call uncertain. With 0 bases removed from V and 2 bases from J, the gap between germline ends came to 9 bases. Germline CDR1 SGHRS, CDR2 YFSETQ. This CDR3 region has 14 residues. The CDR3 region is CASSLASQTYEQYF. The CDR3 coding sequence is TGCGCCAGCAGCTTGGCCAGTCAGACCTACGAGCAGTACTTC.

V is TRBV7-2 and J is TRBJ2-2; TRBD2 matches 9 bases. Germline V CDR1 and CDR2: SGHTA, FQGNSA. The CDR3 is made up of 17 amino acids. V was pared by 0 bases and J by 4 bases, with 6 bases of the junction left unmatched. CDR3 bases: TGTGCCAGCAGCTTAGCTCCAGCGGGAGGATTCACCGGGGAGCTGTTTTTT. Its translation is CASSLAPAGGFTGELFF.

The chain couples TRBV4-1 to TRBJ1-3; D is uncertain. Germline V gives CDR1 MGHRA, CDR2 YSYEKL. The CDR3 has 15 residues. The V end lost 0 bases, the J end lost 0 bases, and 6 bases lay between the germline ends. The DNA of the CDR3 is TGCGCCAGCAGCCAAGATAAGAGCTCTGGAAACACCATATATTTT. Translated, it gives CASSQDKSSGNTIYF.

This clonotype appeared a few times. V and J are TRBV15 and TRBJ2-7; weak D call: TRBD1 (5 bases). V gave up 1 base and J gave up 2 bases, with 6 bases separating them. The CDR3 has 13 residues. Germline lookup yields CDR1 LNHNV and CDR2 YYDKDF (reference sequence). Here the CDR3 DNA reads TGTGCCACCAGCAGAGTCAGGGCCTACGAGCAGTACTTC. It specifies CATSRVRAYEQYF.

The V call is TRBV4-1, the J call TRBJ1-5; possibly TRBD1 for D (5 bases). The germline V gene has CDR1 MGHRA and CDR2 YSYEKL. V shed 2 bases and J shed 5 bases, with 16 bases lying between them. The CDR3 length is 16 residues. The CDR3 region is CASSQPGLGAHQPQHF. DNA for the CDR3: TGCGCCAGCAGCCAACCAGGATTAGGGGCCCATCAGCCCCAGCATTTT.

J is TRBJ2-7 and V is TRBV6-1; 10 bases align to TRBD1. CDR1 is MNHNS and CDR2 is SASEGT in the germline V gene. The CDR3 is 15 amino acids. J gave up 6 bases and V 7 bases, and 12 bases lay outside the gene matches. The CDR3 DNA sequence: TGTGCCAGCATGCGAGGGGGACAGGGGATATTCGAGCAGTACTTC. Protein: CASMRGGQGIFEQYF.

The rearrangement links TRBV12-3 or TRBV12-4 to TRBJ2-5; TRBD2 agrees at 12 bases. The junction had 10 bases not matched to a gene; V was cut back by 4 bases and J by 4 bases. The length of the CDR3 is 17 residues. CDR3 in amino acids: CASSYNPSGRGRETQYF. The CDR3 coding sequence is TGTGCCAGCAGTTACAACCCTAGCGGGAGGGGACGAGAGACCCAGTACTTC.

This clonotype was recorded many times. The CDR3 sequence is CASSQLFVNEQYF. DNA of the CDR3: TGTGCCAGCTCACAACTGTTTGTGAACGAGCAGTACTTC. The chain recombines TRBV18 with TRBJ2-7; D gene uncertain. Per germline, CDR1 KGHSH and CDR2 LQKENI. This CDR3 has 13 amino acids. The V end lost 4 bases, the J end lost 5 bases, and 12 bases lay between the germline ends.

This clonotype was seen more than once but under ten times. This sequence joins TRBV9 and TRBJ2-3; the D is unclear. The CDR3 extends over 12 amino acids. Germline-derived CDR1 and CDR2 are SGDLS and YYNGEE. Trimming stripped 7 bases from V and 5 bases from J, with 11 bases between. The CDR3 DNA is TGTGCCAGCGGCCCGCCCAGAGATACGCAGTATTTT. It yields the protein CASGPPRDTQYF.

This clonotype was seen a handful of times. The gene calls are TRBV5-1 and TRBJ2-7; D possibly corresponds to TRBD2 (5 bases). Trimming pared 1 base from V and 7 bases from J, leaving 12 bases between. This CDR3 has 13 residues. Germline V gives CDR1 SGHRS, CDR2 YFSETQ. For the CDR3, the DNA is TGCGCCAGCAGCTTGTCCTCAACGGGAGAGCAGTACTTC. This gives the protein CASSLSSTGEQYF.

This CDR3 reads CATSREGLASLYF. The CDR3 region has the DNA TGTGCCACCAGCAGAGAGGGACTAGCGTCCCTTTACTTC. The gene calls are TRBV15 and TRBJ2-5; 10 bases are shared with TRBD2. CDR1 and CDR2 (germline): LNHNV, YYDKDF (reference sequence). V shed 0 bases, J shed 14 bases, and the junction held 6 bases outside the gene matches. This CDR3 spans 13 amino acids.

V is TRBV6-5 and J is TRBJ2-1, with D possibly being TRBD1 (5 bases). The CDR3 totals 16 residues. V was pared by 4 bases and J by 8 bases, with 21 bases between. The V gene's germline CDR1 is MNHEY and CDR2 SVGAGI. DNA for the CDR3: TGTGCCAGCAGTTCCTACCCAGGGCGCGTAGGGGATGAGCAGTTCTTC. Protein product: CASSSYPGRVGDEQFF.

This clonotype was seen a handful of times. The rearrangement joins TRBV12-3 or TRBV12-4 to TRBJ1-2, with D maybe TRBD1 (6 bases). V lost 8 bases and J lost 2, with 12 bases in between. This CDR3 has 13 residues. The CDR3 loop is CASGRTENYGYTF. The CDR3 nucleotides read TGTGCCAGCGGGAGGACAGAAAACTATGGCTACACCTTC.

A few counts support this clonotype. The rearrangement uses TRBV20-1 and TRBJ1-1, with D possibly matching TRBD1 (6 bases). With 4 bases removed from V and 0 bases from J, the gap between germline ends came to 15 bases. CDR3 length: 15 amino acids. Germline loops: CDR1 DFQATT, CDR2 SNEGSKA (reference sequence). This CDR3 reads CSAIGRTALNTEAFF. For the CDR3, the DNA is TGCAGTGCTATCGGAAGGACAGCCTTGAACACTGAAGCTTTCTTT.

Comment on this clonotype: Since the CDR3 does not end with the conserved phenylalanine or tryptophan, this likely comes from a read error. The gene calls are TRBV7-3 and TRBJ2-4, with D possibly called TRBD1 or TRBD2 (5 bases each). V lost 7 bases and J 2 bases, leaving 15 bases between the germline ends. The CDR3 spans 15 residues. Germline V lookup: CDR1 SGHTA, CDR2 FQGTGA. Here the CDR3 reads CASTPGGMTKNIQYY. DNA for the CDR3: TGTGCCAGCACCCCTGGGGGTATGACCAAAAACATTCAGTACTAC.

The V gene is TRBV30, the J gene TRBJ2-2, with D uncertain. Germline V gene lookup returns CDR1 GTSNPN and CDR2 SVGIG (reference sequence). Trimming removed 4 bases from V and 0 bases from J, with 9 bases in between. The CDR3 loop spans 14 amino acids. In nucleotides, the CDR3 is TGTGCCTGGAACCAGGCAGCGAACACCGGGGAGCTGTTTTTT. This encodes CAWNQAANTGELFF.

In this sample, this clonotype turned up a few times. The chain recombines TRBV5-1 with TRBJ2-1; D not certain. Deletions cut 1 base from V and 4 bases from J, with 6 bases between. Germline V lookup: CDR1 SGHRS, CDR2 YFSETQ. CDR3 length: 13 amino acids. In nucleotides, the CDR3 is TGCGCCAGCAGCTTGATAGCTTACAATGAGCAGTTCTTC. It codes for CASSLIAYNEQFF.

This clonotype was seen more than once but under ten times. This rearrangement joins TRBV14 to TRBJ2-2; 7 nucleotides align to TRBD2. In germline, CDR1 is SGHDN, CDR2 FVKESK. V was pared by 4 bases and J by 0 bases, with 11 bases of the junction left unmatched. This CDR3 has 18 amino acids. This CDR3 is CASSRKGRGFANTGELFF. Written as DNA, the CDR3 is TGTGCCAGCAGCCGTAAGGGGCGGGGGTTCGCGAACACCGGGGAGCTGTTTTTT.

The chain carries TRBV29-1 and TRBJ1-1; TRBD1 might be the D (5 bases). Germline-derived CDR1 and CDR2 are SQVTM and ANQGSEA. The CDR3 length is 12 residues. V gave up 7 bases and J gave up 3 bases, with 12 bases separating them. CDR3 loop: CSARDGDTEAFF. DNA for the CDR3: TGCAGCGCTCGGGACGGCGACACTGAAGCTTTCTTT.

The V and J genes are TRBV5-1 and TRBJ1-2; D may be TRBD1 (6 bases). The V gene's germline CDR1 is SGHRS and CDR2 YFSETQ. The CDR3 sequence is 14 residues long. Trimming took off 4 bases at V and 3 bases at J, with 13 bases between the two ends. In nucleotides, the CDR3 is TGCGCCAGCAGCGTAAACAGGGTTGACTATGGCTACACCTTC. This gives the protein CASSVNRVDYGYTF.

This clonotype was observed a few times. V is TRBV7-9 and J is TRBJ1-2; D remains unclear. CDR3 length equals 14 residues. V was shortened by 5 bases and J by 1 base, with 11 bases between the two germline ends. CDR1 and CDR2 (germline): SEHNR, FQNEAQ (reference sequence). The CDR3 is CASSEDRRNYGYTF. In DNA, the CDR3 is TGTGCCAGCAGCGAGGACCGTCGTAACTATGGCTACACCTTC.